This T cell receptor (beta chain) was sequenced for a study of blood T cell repertoires in COVID-19. In the study overall: From the United States, Italy and Spain came samples of acute and convalescent COVID-19.

The CDR3 runs 17 residues. In the original processing: Reference gene primer amplification gave estimated nucleated cell counts. TCRdb's table, derived via immunoSEQ multiplex PCR, lists solely in-frame clones and lacks some. V, J and clone size were drawn from that table, and D and trimming were deduced from the DNA. The sample carries under 150,000 clones, over 60% recorded once. Sequenced sample: peripheral blood. The sequence was collected from a woman of 80 years or more with active or convalescent COVID-19. This chain connects TRBV1 to TRBJ2-3; the table's D call, TRBD2, was not checked against the DNA. TRBV1 counts as a pseudogene. The CDR3 DNA sequence: TGCACCAGCAGAGGGGGGCGGACTAGCGGTACCACAGATACGCAGTATTTT. Translation: CTSRGGRTSGTTDTQYF.